The present T cell receptor beta chain was sequenced within a study of OX40 agonist ivuxolimab in advanced cancers. Assay used: immunoSEQ multiplex PCR; TCRdb lists only in-frame clones, some missing. The sample shows roughly 40,000 clones, approximately 80% of them seen only once. The CDR3 sequence is 16 residues long. The V gene end was trimmed by 5 bases and the J gene end by 5 bases; junction bases not matched to a gene: 10. Germline V gene lookup returns CDR1 SGHTA and CDR2 FQGTGA. This sequence originates from an adult with an advanced solid tumor such as melanoma, head and neck, liver or kidney cancer. The J gene is TRBJ2-2, the V gene TRBV7-3; 8 nucleotides agree with TRBD1. The specimen was CD4+ or CD8+ T cells sorted from blood, collected in a trial of the OX40 agonist ivuxolimab. DNA of the CDR3: TGTGCCAGCAGCCTAATGGGACAGGTTAATACCGGGGAGCTGTTTTTT. As protein: CASSLMGQVNTGELFF.